This T cell receptor (beta chain) originates from a study of blood T cell repertoires in COVID-19. Authors' methods: From reference gene primer amplification, estimates of nucleated cell counts were derived. Profiled with immunoSEQ multiplex PCR; TCRdb holds only in-frame clones, not every one. The DNA gave D and trimming, while V, J and clone size come from that table. The data contain a few hundred thousand clones, 75% to 85% of them singletons. Germline loops: CDR1 SGHKS, CDR2 YYEKEE (reference sequence). Trimming cost V 4 bases and J 3 bases, with 19 bases left between them. The CDR3 consists of 16 residues.

This sequence was found in a man aged 40-55 years who had recovered from COVID-19. The sequencing sample was made of peripheral blood. The chain employs TRBV5-5 and TRBJ2-5; weak D call: TRBD1 (6 bases). The CDR3 spells CASSRSVAGVEETQYF. The CDR3, as DNA: TGTGCCAGCAGCAGATCTGTGGCAGGGGTAGAAGAGACCCAGTACTTC.